This TCR beta chain is drawn from a study of blood T cell repertoires in COVID-19. This CDR3 comprises 17 residues. V lost 0 bases, J lost 4 bases, and 4 bases stayed unmatched. Germline V gene sequence: CDR1 LGHNA, CDR2 YSLEER. Authors' analysis steps: Cell counts per sample came from amplifying reference gene primers. Assay: immunoSEQ multiplex PCR; the TCRdb copy retains only in-frame clones and omits some. V and J calls and clone size come straight from that table; D and trimming were deduced from the DNA. The repertoire holds under 100,000 clones, with 65% to 85% as singletons. This TCR came from an older man with active or convalescent COVID-19. The sequenced material came from peripheral blood. This chain connects TRBV4-3 to TRBJ2-3; TRBD2 matches 13 bases. This chain's CDR3 is CASSQELAGGQADTQYF. CDR3 nucleotides: TGCGCCAGCAGCCAAGAACTAGCGGGGGGGCAGGCAGATACGCAGTATTTT.